This TCR beta chain was observed in a study of T cell repertoires in cytomegalovirus infection. Findings and limits, study-wide: HLA-C-restricted CMV clonotypes gave the most frequent clonotype in two of eight donors.

V gave up 1 base and J gave up 0 bases; unmatched junction bases: 13. There are 20 residues in the CDR3. Germline CDR1 and CDR2: SGHRS and YFSETQ. Using its own MiXCR run on the reads, TCRdb lists one record per CDR3 protein. Counted here are roughly 300,000 distinct CDR3 sequences, about 25% occurring once; the ten biggest clones make up about 15%. Turning to this clonotype: Its specificity is unknown.

The chain joins TRBV5-1 to TRBJ1-5; 10 nucleotides line up with TRBD1. The clonotype comes from a human donor in good health (CMV status not recorded). Some clones in this sample may be carry-over from other donors' samples. The sequenced sample consisted of PBMCs. CDR3 amino acids: CASSLPWTGGRLYSNQPQHF. Here the CDR3 DNA reads TGCGCCAGCAGCTTGCCCTGGACAGGGGGGAGATTATATAGCAATCAGCCCCAGCATTTT.